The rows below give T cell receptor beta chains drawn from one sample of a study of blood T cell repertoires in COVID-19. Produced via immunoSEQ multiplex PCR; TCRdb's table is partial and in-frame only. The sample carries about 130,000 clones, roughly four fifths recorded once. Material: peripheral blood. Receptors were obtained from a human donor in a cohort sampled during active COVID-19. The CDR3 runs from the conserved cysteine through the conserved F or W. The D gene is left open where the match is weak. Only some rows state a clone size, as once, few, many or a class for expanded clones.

CDR3 DNA: TGTGCCAGCAGCAAAAGTCGGGACAGGTCCTACAATGAGCAGTTCTTC
CDR3 protein: CASSKSRDRSYNEQFF
D gene: NA
V gene: TRBV21-1
J gene: TRBJ2-1
clone size: NA

CDR3 DNA: TGTGCCAGTAGTAGCGGACAGGGGATCTACGAGCAGTACTTC
CDR3 protein: CASSSGQGIYEQYF
D gene: TRBD1
V gene: TRBV19
J gene: TRBJ2-7
clone size: many

CDR3 DNA: TGTGCCATCAGTGGGACAGGGGGCGTCTACGAGCAGTACTTC
CDR3 protein: CAISGTGGVYEQYF
D gene: TRBD1
V gene: TRBV10-3
J gene: TRBJ2-7
clone size: NA

CDR3 DNA: TGTGCCTGGAGTGCCGGACAGTACTACACCTTC
CDR3 protein: CAWSAGQYYTF
D gene: NA
V gene: TRBV30
J gene: TRBJ1-2
clone size: NA

CDR3 DNA: TGTGCCAGCAGTGAGTCCGGGGGAGTGGGCAATGAGCAGTTCTTC
CDR3 protein: CASSESGGVGNEQFF
D gene: NA
V gene: TRBV6-1
J gene: TRBJ2-1
clone size: once

CDR3 DNA: TGTGCCAGCAGTTTATCGCCCAGCGGCTCCTACGAGCAGTACTTC
CDR3 protein: CASSLSPSGSYEQYF
D gene: NA
V gene: TRBV27
J gene: TRBJ2-7
clone size: NA

CDR3 DNA: TGTGCCAGCAGTGTAGACAGGGGTCATAATGAAAAACTGTTTTTT
CDR3 protein: CASSVDRGHNEKLFF
D gene: TRBD1
V gene: TRBV2
J gene: TRBJ1-4
clone size: few

CDR3 DNA: TGTGCCAGCAGTTTTCGCAGGGACTACGAGCAGTACTTC
CDR3 protein: CASSFRRDYEQYF
D gene: NA
V gene: TRBV12-3/TRBV12-4
J gene: TRBJ2-7
clone size: many

CDR3 DNA: TGTGCCAGCAATGAACAGGGAGTTAACACTGAAGCTTTCTTT
CDR3 protein: CASNEQGVNTEAFF
D gene: NA
V gene: TRBV28
J gene: TRBJ1-1
clone size: NA

CDR3 DNA: TGTGCCAGCAGTTGGGGTAGCGGGGGCGCAGGGGAGGATACGCAGTATTTT
CDR3 protein: CASSWGSGGAGEDTQYF
D gene: TRBD2
V gene: TRBV28
J gene: TRBJ2-3
clone size: NA

CDR3 DNA: TGTGCCACCAGCGCACACAGGGATGGCGCGATCGGCTACACCTTC
CDR3 protein: CATSAHRDGAIGYTF
D gene: NA
V gene: TRBV15
J gene: TRBJ1-2
clone size: NA

CDR3 DNA: TGTGCCAGCAGCAAAGGGGGAGATCAGCCCCAGCATTTT
CDR3 protein: CASSKGGDQPQHF
D gene: NA
V gene: TRBV21-1
J gene: TRBJ1-5
clone size: NA

CDR3 DNA: TGTGCCAGCAGCTTGGGGGGGGGCACCGGGGAGCTGTTTTTT
CDR3 protein: CASSLGGGTGELFF
D gene: TRBD2
V gene: TRBV7-3
J gene: TRBJ2-2
clone size: NA

CDR3 DNA: TGTGCCAGCAGCTTTATGGTGGGGGCGTACACCGGGGAGCTGTTTTTT
CDR3 protein: CASSFMVGAYTGELFF
D gene: NA
V gene: TRBV5-5
J gene: TRBJ2-2
clone size: NA

CDR3 DNA: TGTGCCAGTAGTATAGTAGGCCGAGGGGGCTATCAGCCCCAGCATTTT
CDR3 protein: CASSIVGRGGYQPQHF
D gene: TRBD1
V gene: TRBV19
J gene: TRBJ1-5
clone size: NA

CDR3 DNA: TGCGCCAGCAGCTTGGCCCTGCAGTACACTGAAGCTTTCTTT
CDR3 protein: CASSLALQYTEAFF
D gene: NA
V gene: TRBV5-1
J gene: TRBJ1-1
clone size: NA

CDR3 DNA: TGTGCCAGCAGCTTGTCCCCAGGCGAAAAACTGTTTTTT
CDR3 protein: CASSLSPGEKLFF
D gene: NA
V gene: TRBV5-4
J gene: TRBJ1-4
clone size: NA

CDR3 DNA: TGTGCCAGCAGTGTTATGGGCCAGGGGATTGCACCCCTCCACTTT
CDR3 protein: CASSVMGQGIAPLHF
D gene: NA
V gene: TRBV2
J gene: TRBJ1-6
clone size: NA

CDR3 DNA: TGTGCCAGCAGCCATCGCCGGGGTGATGAGCAGTTCTTC
CDR3 protein: CASSHRRGDEQFF
D gene: NA
V gene: TRBV3-1/TRBV3-2
J gene: TRBJ2-1
clone size: NA

CDR3 DNA: TGTGCCAGCAGCTCCCCGGGACAGACTCCAGGGGAAGAGACCCAGTACTTC
CDR3 protein: CASSSPGQTPGEETQYF
D gene: TRBD1
V gene: TRBV13
J gene: TRBJ2-5
clone size: NA